Below are 30 T cell receptor beta chains sequenced from a single sample in a study of monozygotic twins with inflammatory bowel disease. TCRdb re-called the 5' RACE reads and catalogs CDR3 proteins one per entry, DNA excluded. This table holds 140,000 to 150,000 distinct CDR3 sequences. The sample comprised blood. These receptors all stem from a human donor with ulcerative colitis or Crohn's disease, or a healthy co-twin of an affected twin (not recorded which).

CDR3 protein: CATSDPGGGPIDGYTF. The V gene is TRBV24-1, the J gene TRBJ1-2; TCRdb lists TRBD1, though no DNA is available to test this call. Germline V gives CDR1 KGHDR, CDR2 SFDVKD. The CDR3 extends over 16 amino acids.

The genes are TRBV20-1 and TRBJ2-1; TCRdb's D call, TRBD2, is unchecked because there is no DNA. Germline V gives CDR1 DFQATT, CDR2 SNEGSKA (reference sequence). The length of the CDR3 is 16 residues. The chain's CDR3 is CSARDGWTSGDNEQFF.

The chain is built from TRBV10-3 and TRBJ1-6; as DNA is missing, the TRBD1 call by TCRdb cannot be tested. CDR1 and CDR2 (germline): ENHRY, SYGVKD. CDR3 length: 13 amino acids. The chain's CDR3 is CAISGTSSSPLHF.

The gene calls are TRBV12-3 or TRBV12-4 and TRBJ2-7; checking the TCRdb D call of TRBD2 is not possible without DNA. CDR3 length: 15 amino acids. CDR3 sequence: CASSYVAGEAYEQYF.

This chain joins TRBV20-1 and TRBJ2-7; TCRdb reports TRBD1, a call that lacks DNA to check it against. The CDR3 length is 12 residues. Germline CDR1 DFQATT, CDR2 SNEGSKA (reference sequence). The chain's CDR3 is CSASATGYEQYF.

The rearrangement links TRBV19 to TRBJ2-1; the D gene TCRdb calls, TRBD1, cannot be checked with no DNA. This CDR3 is 13 amino acids long. Per the germline V gene, CDR1 is LNHDA and CDR2 is SQIVND (reference sequence). CDR3 region: CASSVGTGLRQFF. The whole variable domain, remainder taken from reference TRBV19 and TRBJ2-1, is DGGITQSPKYLFRKEGQNVTLSCEQNLNHDAMYWYRQDPGQGLRLIYYSQIVNDFQKGDIAEGYSVSREKKESFPLTVTSAQKNPTAFYLCASSVGTGLRQFFGPGTRLTVL.

The chain joins TRBV5-1 to TRBJ2-3; TCRdb's D call, TRBD2, is unchecked because there is no DNA. The CDR3 extends over 15 amino acids. Germline V gene data show CDR1 as SGHRS and CDR2 as YFSETQ. The CDR3 here is CASSFDYPGPDTQYF.

V and J are TRBV5-1 and TRBJ2-2. Germline CDR1 is SGHRS and CDR2 is YFSETQ. The CDR3 runs 14 residues. The CDR3 region is CASSLGHTTGELFF.

This chain connects TRBV5-1 to TRBJ1-1; the D call from TCRdb, TRBD1, cannot be confirmed without DNA. This CDR3 is 15 amino acids long. The germline V gene encodes CDR1 SGHRS and CDR2 YFSETQ. The CDR3 is CASSLGDRGGTEAFF.

V is TRBV30 and J is TRBJ1-2; TCRdb calls TRBD1, which cannot be checked without DNA. This CDR3 has 13 residues. The germline CDR1 and CDR2 sequences are GTSNPN and SVGIG (reference sequence). Here the CDR3 reads CAWSAQGTYGYTF.

V usage is TRBV27 and J usage is TRBJ1-1; the D gene TCRdb calls, TRBD1, cannot be checked with no DNA. The CDR3 runs to 18 residues. Germline V gives CDR1 MNHEY, CDR2 SMNVEV (reference sequence). The CDR3 loop reads CASSLTGVVSFMNTEAFF.

The gene calls are TRBV20-1 and TRBJ1-1; TCRdb's D call of TRBD1 is untestable without DNA. Looked up from germline, CDR1 is DFQATT and CDR2 is SNEGSKA (reference sequence). The CDR3 sequence is 16 residues long. The CDR3 reads CSARDIRAGGNTEAFF.

V and J are TRBV12-3 or TRBV12-4 and TRBJ1-1; the TCRdb call, TRBD1, lacks DNA for checking. The CDR3 is made up of 15 amino acids. Here the CDR3 reads CASSLAPGQGTEAFF.

The chain combines TRBV12-5 with TRBJ2-7; TCRdb outputs TRBD2, but without DNA this stays unchecked. Germline V gives CDR1 LGHNT, CDR2 FRNRAP. CDR3 length equals 23 residues. CDR3 protein: CASGLARGQPRILIAGGPREQYF. The whole variable domain, filled in from reference TRBV12-5 and TRBJ2-7, reads DARVTQTPRHKVTEMGQEVTMRCQPILGHNTVFWYRQTMMQGLELLAYFRNRAPLDDSGMPKDRFSAEMPDATLATLKIQPSEPRDSAVYFCASGLARGQPRILIAGGPREQYFGPGTRLTVT.

This chain joins TRBV5-1 and TRBJ2-7; TCRdb's D gene call, TRBD1, goes unchecked for lack of DNA. CDR1 and CDR2 (germline): SGHRS, YFSETQ. The CDR3 contains 17 residues. The CDR3 loop reads CASSLSAGTPGSGEQYF.

The rearrangement uses TRBV28 and TRBJ1-5; checking the TCRdb D call of TRBD1 is not possible without DNA. Germline V lookup: CDR1 MDHEN, CDR2 SYDVKM. There are 18 residues in the CDR3. The CDR3 spells CASSLFTGDRGDNQPQHF. Filled out from reference TRBV28 and TRBJ1-5, the complete variable domain reads DVKVTQSSRYLVKRTGEKVFLECVQDMDHENMFWYRQDPGLGLRLIYFSYDVKMKEKGDIPEGYSVSREKKERFSLILESASTNQTSMYLCASSLFTGDRGDNQPQHFGDGTRLSIL.

This chain uses TRBV5-1 with TRBJ2-7; TCRdb picks TRBD2, but there is no DNA to check that call. This CDR3 comprises 15 residues. Germline lookup yields CDR1 SGHRS and CDR2 YFSETQ. The CDR3 region is CASSLGTSGSYEQYF.

The chain employs TRBV12-3 or TRBV12-4 and TRBJ2-5; TCRdb names TRBD2, which stays unverified in the absence of DNA. The CDR3 covers 14 residues. CDR3: CASTIGTPQETQYF.

The genes are TRBV12-3 or TRBV12-4 and TRBJ2-7; TCRdb designates TRBD1, a call that cannot be tested without DNA. This CDR3 contains 16 residues. This CDR3 is CASSLAPDRGRDEQYF.

The genes are TRBV7-9 and TRBJ1-4; no DNA is available, so the TRBD1 call from TCRdb remains unchecked. From germline, CDR1 is SEHNR and CDR2 FQNEAQ (reference sequence). The CDR3 runs 14 residues. CDR3: CASSSRVNNEKLFF.

The chain recombines TRBV6-5 with TRBJ1-1. This CDR3 comprises 15 residues. The germline V gene encodes CDR1 MNHEY and CDR2 SVGAGI. Here the CDR3 reads CASSYSGVLHTEAFF.

The chain uses TRBV5-6 and TRBJ2-7; TCRdb selects TRBD1, and the lack of DNA leaves this call unchecked. CDR3 size: 16 residues. Germline CDR1 is SGHDT and CDR2 is YYEEEE. The CDR3 protein is CASSLFVGTGYSRAYF.

The chain carries TRBV5-1 and TRBJ1-1; without DNA, the TCRdb call of TRBD1 cannot be checked. Per the germline V gene, CDR1 is SGHRS and CDR2 is YFSETQ. The CDR3 consists of 15 residues. The CDR3 loop reads CASSLGAGLNTEAFF.

The chain's CDR3 is CASTSRGGQPQHF. The V and J genes are TRBV6-5 and TRBJ1-5. Per the germline V gene, CDR1 is MNHEY and CDR2 is SVGAGI. This CDR3 contains 13 residues.

This chain connects TRBV12-3 or TRBV12-4 to TRBJ2-7; TCRdb outputs TRBD1, but without DNA this stays unchecked. This CDR3 contains 17 residues. This CDR3 is CASSFIKNGQGVDEQYF.

The CDR3 loop is CASSLSAAYNSPLHF. The V call is TRBV12-3 or TRBV12-4, the J call TRBJ1-6. The CDR3 spans 15 residues.

V gene TRBV27 combines with J gene TRBJ2-7; TCRdb picks TRBD2, but there is no DNA to check that call. This CDR3 spans 12 amino acids. Germline CDR1 and CDR2: MNHEY and SMNVEV (reference sequence). The CDR3 protein is CASKSGEDEQYF.

The chain has TRBV12-3 or TRBV12-4 and TRBJ1-5; TCRdb selects TRBD1, and the lack of DNA leaves this call unchecked. There are 14 residues in the CDR3. CDR3 amino acids: CASSSTGHNQPQHF.

The chain recombines TRBV11-1 with TRBJ2-2; absent DNA, TCRdb's TRBD1 call cannot be checked. Per the germline V gene, CDR1 is SGHAT and CDR2 is FQDESV (reference sequence). The CDR3 is 16 residues long. The CDR3 sequence is CASSFEGGTNTGELFF.

The rearrangement joins TRBV12-3 or TRBV12-4 to TRBJ2-1; TCRdb picks TRBD2, but there is no DNA to check that call. The CDR3 length is 14 residues. The CDR3 region is CASSRLVRPNEQFF.